Shown below are 2 T cell receptor beta chains from a single sample sequenced in a study of T-cell memory formation after mild COVID-19. One entry per CDR3 protein, called by TCRdb with MiXCR from the 5' RACE reads. Among a few hundred thousand distinct CDR3 sequences listed, under 15% were seen once. Source material: PBMCs or a T cell subset sorted from them (not recorded which). Every receptor here comes from a man aged 18 to 30 who had mild COVID-19 (a few samples of this study predate the infection). Cell type and time point are not known.

V gene TRBV5-1 combines with J gene TRBJ2-7; tentative D call: TRBD1 (5 bases). This CDR3 is 13 amino acids long. Germline loops: CDR1 SGHRS, CDR2 YFSETQ. V was clipped by 7 bases and J by 3 bases, with 14 bases between them. Written as DNA, the CDR3 is TGCGCCAGCCGTATGGACATATTCTACGAGCAGTACTTC. It encodes CASRMDIFYEQYF.

The DNA for the CDR3 is TGTGCCAGCAGTCCGTTACTAGCGGGGGCCTACAATGAGCAGTTCTTC. Amino acid sequence: CASSPLLAGAYNEQFF. This chain joins TRBV12-3 or TRBV12-4 and TRBJ2-1; 11 nucleotides match TRBD2. V gave up 5 bases and J gave up 2 bases; unmatched junction bases: 5. This CDR3 is built from 16 residues.